The next 21 T cell receptor beta chains were all read from a single sample in a study of graft-versus-host responses after intestinal transplantation. Clones were read by immunoSEQ multiplex PCR, and TCRdb kept only the in-frame ones, dropping some. Here the sample spans roughly 10,000 clones, around 26% being singletons. Co-plating was performed using about 200,000 CFSE-labeled responder cells and about 200,000 irradiated, violet-dye-labeled stimulator cells. The material was alloreactive CD8+ T cells from a mixed lymphocyte reaction culture, obtained before intestinal transplant. As to subset: CFSE-low proliferating T cells sorted from approximately 6-day pre-transplant mixed lymphocyte reaction (GvH or HvG direction). All receptors come from a human patient who received an intestinal transplant.

CDR3 sequence: CATGHLQETQYF. In nucleotides, the CDR3 is TGTGCCACGGGACACCTTCAAGAGACCCAGTACTTC. The chain has TRBV7-9 and TRBJ2-5, with a possible D match to TRBD1 (6 bases). The CDR3 extends over 12 amino acids. The V and J ends lost 10 bases and 2 bases respectively, with 11 bases between them. Germline-derived CDR1 and CDR2 are SEHNR and FQNEAQ (reference sequence).

The chain links TRBV4-1 to TRBJ1-2; 7 bases line up with TRBD1. V shed 4 bases, J shed 1 base, and the junction held 9 bases outside the gene matches. Looked up from germline, CDR1 is MGHRA and CDR2 is YSYEKL. This CDR3 comprises 16 residues. For the CDR3, the DNA is TGCGCCAGCAGCCCGGTGACCGGGACAGATAACTATGGCTACACCTTC. Encoded protein: CASSPVTGTDNYGYTF.

This clone was seen a few times. CDR3 DNA: TGTGCCAGCAGCTTACTGGCGGGGGCTGGGGAGCTGTTTTTT. It specifies CASSLLAGAGELFF. The chain uses TRBV9 and TRBJ2-2; D is possibly TRBD2 (7 bases). This CDR3 is 14 amino acids long. Germline V gene sequence: CDR1 SGDLS, CDR2 YYNGEE. Trimming removed 4 bases from V and 8 bases from J, with 15 bases in between.

The chain employs TRBV7-2 and TRBJ2-3; no reliable D call. Per the germline V gene, CDR1 is SGHTA and CDR2 is FQGNSA. The V gene lost 1 base and the J gene lost 6 bases, with 17 bases spanning the gap. This CDR3 has 16 residues. The CDR3 nucleotides are TGTGCCAGCAGCTTAGGGGCAGGTCCTTCATGGGATACGCAGTATTTT. Translated, it gives CASSLGAGPSWDTQYF. The whole variable domain, remainder taken from reference TRBV7-2 and TRBJ2-3, is GAGVSQSPSNKVTEKGKDVELRCDPISGHTALYWYRQSLGQGLEFLIYFQGNSAPDKSGLPSDRFSAERTGGSVSTLTIQRTQQEDSAVYLCASSLGAGPSWDTQYFGPGTRLTVL.

The chain recombines TRBV11-2 with TRBJ2-1, with 10 positions matching TRBD2. There are 15 residues in the CDR3. Germline V gives CDR1 SGHAT, CDR2 FQNNGV. V lost 1 base to trimming and J lost 8 bases; unmatched junction nucleotides: 5. CDR3 sequence (DNA): TGTGCCAGCAGCTTAGGAGGGACTAGCGTGGATGAGCAGTTCTTC. Its translation: CASSLGGTSVDEQFF.

The chain is built from TRBV12-5 and TRBJ1-5, with unresolved D. Germline V CDR1 and CDR2: LGHNT, FRNRAP. V shed 2 bases and J shed 9 bases, with 8 bases lying between them. This CDR3 comprises 12 residues. The CDR3 spells CASGLWSGPQHF. CDR3 coding DNA: TGTGCTAGTGGTTTGTGGAGTGGGCCCCAGCATTTT.

J is TRBJ1-5 and V is TRBV11-2; no clear D gene. Germline CDR1 SGHAT, CDR2 FQNNGV. The CDR3 sequence is 12 residues long. V lost 3 bases, J lost 4 bases, and 4 bases lay in between. The CDR3 DNA reads TGTGCCAGCAGCTTTCAGAATCAGCCCCAGCATTTT. It specifies CASSFQNQPQHF.

This clone was counted only a few times. The V and J genes are TRBV2 and TRBJ2-2; D possibly corresponds to TRBD1 (6 bases). This CDR3 comprises 16 residues. Germline-derived CDR1 and CDR2 are SNHLY and FYNNEI. V was trimmed by 1 base and J by 7 bases, leaving 16 bases between them. The CDR3 loop reads CASSEVGTGFGGELFF. In DNA form, the CDR3 reads TGTGCCAGCAGTGAAGTGGGCACAGGGTTTGGCGGGGAGCTGTTTTTT.

The chain uses TRBV5-1 and TRBJ2-1; 10 bases match TRBD2. CDR1 is SGHRS and CDR2 is YFSETQ in the germline V gene. This CDR3 region has 21 residues. The ends lost 5 bases at V and 2 bases at J; junction bases unmatched: 22. CDR3 bases: TGCGCCAGCAGAACTCTACTAGGGCTAGCGGGGGTTTATAGCACCTACAATGAGCAGTTCTTC. Encoded protein: CASRTLLGLAGVYSTYNEQFF.

This rearrangement joins TRBV7-6 to TRBJ1-1; D uncertain. This CDR3 comprises 12 residues. Germline V CDR1 and CDR2: SGHVS, FNYEAQ. The V end lost 4 bases, the J end lost 4 bases, and 7 bases lay between the germline ends. The CDR3 DNA is TGTGCCAGCAGCTCTTACAGCACTGAAGCTTTCTTT. It codes for CASSSYSTEAFF.

This clone was seen a few times. The CDR3 nucleotides read TGTGCCACCGCCCTAACCTCGGGCTCTGGGGCCAACGTCCTGACTTTC. Translation gives CATALTSGSGANVLTF. The chain couples TRBV7-9 to TRBJ2-6; D gene uncertain. Germline assignment: CDR1 SEHNR and CDR2 FQNEAQ (reference sequence). Trimming removed 10 bases at V and 0 bases at J, with 16 bases between. CDR3 length equals 16 residues.

This clone showed up just a few times. This chain connects TRBV4-1 to TRBJ2-1, with D possibly TRBD2 on 6 matching bases. V lost 0 bases to trimming and J lost 0 bases, with 9 bases between them. The CDR3 extends over 16 amino acids. Germline V CDR1 and CDR2: MGHRA, YSYEKL. The CDR3: CASSQDHGSSYNEQFF. For the CDR3, the DNA is TGCGCCAGCAGCCAAGACCACGGGAGCTCCTACAATGAGCAGTTCTTC.

The chain joins TRBV12-5 to TRBJ2-7; no clear D. The CDR3 extends over 14 amino acids. Germline V gene lookup returns CDR1 LGHNT and CDR2 FRNRAP. V was pared by 2 bases and J by 2 bases, with 10 bases between. The CDR3, as DNA: TGTGCTAGTGGTTTGCCAGACAAAGCCTACGAGCAGTACTTC. This encodes CASGLPDKAYEQYF.

This clone was counted only a few times. This chain links TRBV9 with TRBJ1-1; 9 bases line up with TRBD1. This CDR3 has 16 residues. CDR1 and CDR2 (germline): SGDLS, YYNGEE. The V and J ends lost 4 bases and 0 bases, in that order; junction bases with no gene match: 7. In DNA, the CDR3 is TGTGCCAGCAGCCCCGGGACAGGGTTCATGAACACTGAAGCTTTCTTT. Protein product: CASSPGTGFMNTEAFF.

The V gene is TRBV6-1, the J gene TRBJ2-7; TRBD2 matches at 12 bases. J gave up 4 bases and V 5 bases, and 3 bases lay outside the gene matches. Germline CDR1 reads MNHNS; CDR2 reads SASEGT. The CDR3 consists of 14 residues. The CDR3 DNA follows: TGTGCCAGCAGTCCCGGGACTAGCGGGTACGAGCAGTACTTC. Encoded protein: CASSPGTSGYEQYF.

This clone was seen only a few times. The V call is TRBV6-1, the J call TRBJ1-3; 9 bases fit TRBD1. Germline CDR1 is MNHNS and CDR2 is SASEGT. After removal of 6 bases from V and 4 bases from J, the junction contained 7 bases not matched to a gene. The CDR3 runs 15 residues. Here the CDR3 reads CASSRTGARGNTIYF. CDR3 coding DNA: TGTGCCAGCAGCCGGACAGGGGCACGCGGAAACACCATATATTTT.

J is TRBJ2-7 and V is TRBV6-5; tentatively, D is TRBD1 (5 bases). Germline V lookup: CDR1 MNHEY, CDR2 SVGAGI. Trimming took off 3 bases at V and 2 bases at J, with 11 bases between the two ends. The CDR3 length is 14 residues. The CDR3 coding sequence is TGTGCCAGCAGTTATGGGCAGACAGCCTACGAGCAGTACTTC. It codes for CASSYGQTAYEQYF.

The V call is TRBV7-9, the J call TRBJ2-5; TRBD2 is a possible D gene (6 bases). The CDR3 covers 14 residues. Trimming left V 7 bases short and J 1 base short, with 13 bases between. Germline loops: CDR1 SEHNR, CDR2 FQNEAQ (reference sequence). In DNA form, the CDR3 reads TGTGCCAGCACCTCTCTAGCGACCCAAGAGACCCAGTACTTC. Translation: CASTSLATQETQYF.

This clone was found a few times. The chain couples TRBV29-1 to TRBJ2-7; 8 bases line up with TRBD2. J was trimmed by 2 bases and V by 1 base; bases with no gene match: 10. Germline CDR1 is SQVTM and CDR2 is ANQGSEA. CDR3 length: 16 residues. This chain's CDR3 is CSVEGDGAGAPYEQYF. In DNA form, the CDR3 reads TGCAGCGTTGAAGGAGATGGAGCGGGGGCCCCCTACGAGCAGTACTTC.

This rearrangement joins TRBV6-5 to TRBJ2-5; 11 positions agree with TRBD2. The J call may not be correct, given that the DNA end is closer to TRBJ2-7. This CDR3 is 14 amino acids long. In germline, CDR1 is MNHEY, CDR2 SVGAGI. The CDR3 region is CASSKLAGVDEQYF. Written as DNA, the CDR3 is TGTGCCAGCAGTAAACTAGCGGGGGTGGACGAGCAGTACTTC.

This clone was detected a few times. This chain's CDR3 is CASSRGTYMNTEAFF. The CDR3 coding sequence is TGTGCCAGCAGCAGGGGGACGTACATGAACACTGAAGCTTTCTTT. The chain has TRBV7-3 and TRBJ1-1, with D possibly TRBD1 on 6 matching bases. This CDR3 contains 15 residues. CDR1 is SGHTA and CDR2 is FQGTGA in the germline V gene. V lost 5 bases to trimming and J lost 0 bases, with 13 bases between them. The complete variable domain, with remaining parts taken from reference TRBV7-3 and TRBJ1-1, reads GAGVSQTPSNKVTEKGKYVELRCDPISGHTALYWYRQSLGQGPEFLIYFQGTGAADDSGLPNDRFFAVRPEGSVSTLKIQRTERGDSAVYLCASSRGTYMNTEAFFGQGTRLTVV.